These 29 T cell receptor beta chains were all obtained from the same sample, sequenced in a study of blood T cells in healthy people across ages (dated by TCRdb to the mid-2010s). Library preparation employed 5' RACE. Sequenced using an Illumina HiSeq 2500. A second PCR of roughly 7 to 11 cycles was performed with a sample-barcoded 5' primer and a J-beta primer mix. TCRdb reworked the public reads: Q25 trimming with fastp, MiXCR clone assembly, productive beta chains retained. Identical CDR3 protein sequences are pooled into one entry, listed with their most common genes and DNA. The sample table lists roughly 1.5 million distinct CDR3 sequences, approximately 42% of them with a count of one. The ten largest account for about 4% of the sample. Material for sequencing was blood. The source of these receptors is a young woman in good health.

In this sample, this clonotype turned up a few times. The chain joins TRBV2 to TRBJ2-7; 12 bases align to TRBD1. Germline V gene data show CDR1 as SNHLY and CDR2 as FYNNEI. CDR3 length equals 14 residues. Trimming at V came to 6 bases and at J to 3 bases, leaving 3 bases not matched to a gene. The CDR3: CASRGDRGLYEQYF. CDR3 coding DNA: TGTGCCAGCAGAGGGGACAGGGGGCTCTACGAGCAGTACTTC.

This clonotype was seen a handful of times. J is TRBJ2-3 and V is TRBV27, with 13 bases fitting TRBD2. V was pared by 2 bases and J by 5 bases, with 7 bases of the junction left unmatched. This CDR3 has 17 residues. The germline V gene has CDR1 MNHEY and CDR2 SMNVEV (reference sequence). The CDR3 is CASSLRGLAGVVDTQYF. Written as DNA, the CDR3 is TGTGCCAGCAGTTTACGCGGACTAGCGGGAGTGGTAGATACGCAGTATTTT.

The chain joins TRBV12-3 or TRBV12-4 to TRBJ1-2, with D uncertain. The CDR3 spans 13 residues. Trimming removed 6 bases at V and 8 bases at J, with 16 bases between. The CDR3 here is CASSHSQVGGYTF. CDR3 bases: TGTGCCAGCAGCCACTCCCAGGTGGGGGGCTACACCTTC.

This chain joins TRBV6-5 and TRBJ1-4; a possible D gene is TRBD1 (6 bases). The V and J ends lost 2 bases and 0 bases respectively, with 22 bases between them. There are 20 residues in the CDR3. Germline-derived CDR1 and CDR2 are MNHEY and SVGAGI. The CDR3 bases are TGTGCCAGCAGTTACCTCGGATTGGAGACAGGAGAAGCAACTAATGAAAAACTGTTTTTT. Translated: CASSYLGLETGEATNEKLFF.

The CDR3: CASSLFGSAYEQYF. The DNA of the CDR3 is TGTGCCAGCAGTTTATTCGGGTCCGCCTACGAGCAGTACTTC. V usage is TRBV28 and J usage is TRBJ2-7; no clear D gene. The CDR3 contains 14 residues. Germline V gives CDR1 MDHEN, CDR2 SYDVKM. V dropped 1 base and J dropped 2 bases, with 9 bases sitting between them. Variable domain in full (rest from reference TRBV28 and TRBJ2-7): DVKVTQSSRYLVKRTGEKVFLECVQDMDHENMFWYRQDPGLGLRLIYFSYDVKMKEKGDIPEGYSVSREKKERFSLILESASTNQTSMYLCASSLFGSAYEQYFGPGTRLTVT.

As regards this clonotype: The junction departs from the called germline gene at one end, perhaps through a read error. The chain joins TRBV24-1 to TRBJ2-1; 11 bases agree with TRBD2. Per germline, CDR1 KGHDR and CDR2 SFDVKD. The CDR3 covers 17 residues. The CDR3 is CATSDPGLAGPYNERFF. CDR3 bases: TGTGCCACCAGTGATCCCGGACTAGCGGGCCCCTACAATGAGCGGTTCTTC.

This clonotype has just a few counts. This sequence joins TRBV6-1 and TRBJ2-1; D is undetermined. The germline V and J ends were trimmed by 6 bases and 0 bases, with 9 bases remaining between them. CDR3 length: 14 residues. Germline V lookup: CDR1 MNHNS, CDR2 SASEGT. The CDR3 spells CASRVTHSYNEQFF. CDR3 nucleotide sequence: TGTGCCAGCAGGGTGACCCACTCCTACAATGAGCAGTTCTTC.

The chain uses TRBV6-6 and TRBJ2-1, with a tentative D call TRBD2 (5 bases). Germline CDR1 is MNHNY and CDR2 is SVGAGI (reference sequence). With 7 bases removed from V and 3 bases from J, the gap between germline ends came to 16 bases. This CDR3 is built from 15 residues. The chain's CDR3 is CASNPTMGSYNEQFF. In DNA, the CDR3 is TGTGCCAGCAACCCGACTATGGGGAGCTACAATGAGCAGTTCTTC.

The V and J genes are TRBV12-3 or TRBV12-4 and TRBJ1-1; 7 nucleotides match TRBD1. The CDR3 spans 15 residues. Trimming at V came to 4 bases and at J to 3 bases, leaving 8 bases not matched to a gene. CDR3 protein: CASSSYRGWDTEAFF. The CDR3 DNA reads TGTGCCAGCAGTTCTTACAGGGGTTGGGACACTGAAGCTTTCTTT.

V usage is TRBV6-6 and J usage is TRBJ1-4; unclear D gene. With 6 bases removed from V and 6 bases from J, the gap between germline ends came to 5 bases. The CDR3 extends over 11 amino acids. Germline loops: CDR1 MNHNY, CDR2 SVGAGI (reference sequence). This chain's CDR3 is CASRVDEKLFF. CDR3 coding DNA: TGTGCCAGCAGAGTAGATGAAAAACTGTTTTTT.

The CDR3 loop reads CSARPRRDGYTF. In nucleotides, the CDR3 is TGCAGTGCTAGACCCCGACGGGATGGCTACACCTTC. This rearrangement joins TRBV20-1 to TRBJ1-2; unclear D gene. Trimming removed 2 bases at V and 6 bases at J, with 10 bases between. The CDR3 totals 12 residues. Germline V CDR1 and CDR2: DFQATT, SNEGSKA (reference sequence).

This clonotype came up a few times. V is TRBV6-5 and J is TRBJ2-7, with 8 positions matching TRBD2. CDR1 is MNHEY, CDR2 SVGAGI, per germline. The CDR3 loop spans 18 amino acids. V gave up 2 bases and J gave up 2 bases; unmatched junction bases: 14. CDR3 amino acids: CASSYPSSRTGGTYEQYF. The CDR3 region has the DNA TGTGCCAGCAGTTACCCCTCTTCAAGAACGGGGGGGACCTACGAGCAGTACTTC.

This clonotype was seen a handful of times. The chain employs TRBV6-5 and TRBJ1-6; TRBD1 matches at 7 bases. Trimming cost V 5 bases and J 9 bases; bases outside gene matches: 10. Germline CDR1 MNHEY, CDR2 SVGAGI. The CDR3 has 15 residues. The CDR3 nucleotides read TGTGCCAGCAGTACCAGACAGGGTAAACGTTCACCCCTCCACTTT. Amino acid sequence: CASSTRQGKRSPLHF.

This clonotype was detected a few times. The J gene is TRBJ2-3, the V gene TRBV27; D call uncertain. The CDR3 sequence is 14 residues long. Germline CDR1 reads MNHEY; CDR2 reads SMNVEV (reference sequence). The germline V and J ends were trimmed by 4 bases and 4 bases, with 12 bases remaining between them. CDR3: CASSSLMAADTQYF. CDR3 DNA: TGTGCCAGCAGTTCCCTCATGGCGGCAGATACGCAGTATTTT.

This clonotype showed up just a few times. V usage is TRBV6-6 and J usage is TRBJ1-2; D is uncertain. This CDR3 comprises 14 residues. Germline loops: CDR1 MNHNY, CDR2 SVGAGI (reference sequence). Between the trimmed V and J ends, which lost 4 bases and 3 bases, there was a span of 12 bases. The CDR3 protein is CASSLGTEYYGYTF. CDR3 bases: TGTGCCAGCAGTTTAGGAACAGAGTACTATGGCTACACCTTC.

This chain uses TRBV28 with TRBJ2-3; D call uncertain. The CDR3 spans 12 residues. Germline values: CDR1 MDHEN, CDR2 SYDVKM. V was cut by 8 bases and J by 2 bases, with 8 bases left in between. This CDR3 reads CASGPNTDTQYF. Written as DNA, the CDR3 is TGTGCCAGCGGGCCGAACACAGATACGCAGTATTTT.

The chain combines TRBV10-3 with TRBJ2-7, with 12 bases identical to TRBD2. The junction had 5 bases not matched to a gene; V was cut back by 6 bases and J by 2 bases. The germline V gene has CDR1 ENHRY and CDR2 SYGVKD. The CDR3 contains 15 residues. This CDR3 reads CAIRLGLAGTYEQYF. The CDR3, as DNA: TGTGCCATCAGGCTGGGACTAGCGGGTACCTACGAGCAGTACTTC.

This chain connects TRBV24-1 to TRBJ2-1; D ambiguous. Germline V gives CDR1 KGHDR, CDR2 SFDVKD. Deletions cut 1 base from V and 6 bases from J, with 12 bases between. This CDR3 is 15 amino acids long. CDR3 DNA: TGTGCCACCAGTGATTTTCGGTTTGGTACCAATGAGCAGTTCTTC. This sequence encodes CATSDFRFGTNEQFF.

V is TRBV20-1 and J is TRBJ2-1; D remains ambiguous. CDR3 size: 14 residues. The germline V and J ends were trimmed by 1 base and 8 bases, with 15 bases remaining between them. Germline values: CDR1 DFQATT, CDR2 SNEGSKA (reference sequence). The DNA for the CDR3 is TGCAGTGCTAGAGCACCAGTAAGGGCCGATGAGCAGTTCTTC. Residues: CSARAPVRADEQFF.

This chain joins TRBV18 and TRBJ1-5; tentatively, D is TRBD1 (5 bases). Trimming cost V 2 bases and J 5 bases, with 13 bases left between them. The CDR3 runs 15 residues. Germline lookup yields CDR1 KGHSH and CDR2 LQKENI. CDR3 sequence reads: CASSPGGGVDQPQHF. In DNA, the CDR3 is TGTGCCAGCTCACCAGGGGGTGGGGTGGATCAGCCCCAGCATTTT. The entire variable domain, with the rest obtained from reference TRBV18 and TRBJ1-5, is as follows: NAGVMQNPRHLVRRRGQEARLRCSPMKGHSHVYWYRQLPEEGLKFMVYLQKENIIDESGMPKERFSAEFPKEGPSILRIQQVVRGDSAAYFCASSPGGGVDQPQHFGDGTRLSIL.

This CDR3 reads CASSAGYFVVNTGELFF. The CDR3 region has the DNA TGTGCCAGCAGTGCTGGGTACTTTGTGGTTAACACCGGGGAGCTGTTTTTT. This chain connects TRBV6-1 to TRBJ2-2, with D unresolved. Germline V gives CDR1 MNHNS, CDR2 SASEGT. The ends were cut back, 4 bases at V and 2 bases at J, with 17 bases in the middle. There are 17 residues in the CDR3.

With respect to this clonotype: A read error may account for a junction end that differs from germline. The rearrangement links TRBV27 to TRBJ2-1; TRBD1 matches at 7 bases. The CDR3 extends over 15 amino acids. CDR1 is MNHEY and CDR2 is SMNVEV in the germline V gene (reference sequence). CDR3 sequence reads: CASSQSTGPSNGQFF. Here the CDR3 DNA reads TGTGCCAGCAGCCAATCGACAGGGCCATCCAATGGGCAGTTCTTC.

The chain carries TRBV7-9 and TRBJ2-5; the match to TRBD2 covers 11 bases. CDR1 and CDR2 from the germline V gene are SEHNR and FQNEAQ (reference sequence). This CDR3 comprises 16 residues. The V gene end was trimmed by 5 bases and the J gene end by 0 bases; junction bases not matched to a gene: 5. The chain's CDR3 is CASSRTSGSNQETQYF. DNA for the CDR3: TGTGCCAGCAGCCGTACTAGCGGGAGTAACCAAGAGACCCAGTACTTC.

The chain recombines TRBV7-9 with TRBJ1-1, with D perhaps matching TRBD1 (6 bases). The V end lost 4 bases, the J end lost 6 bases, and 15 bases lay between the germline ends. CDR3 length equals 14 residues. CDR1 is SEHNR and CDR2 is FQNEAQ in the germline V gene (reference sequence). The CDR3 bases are TGTGCCAGCAGCTCCAGTGGACGGACAGCTGAAGCTTTCTTT. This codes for CASSSSGRTAEAFF.

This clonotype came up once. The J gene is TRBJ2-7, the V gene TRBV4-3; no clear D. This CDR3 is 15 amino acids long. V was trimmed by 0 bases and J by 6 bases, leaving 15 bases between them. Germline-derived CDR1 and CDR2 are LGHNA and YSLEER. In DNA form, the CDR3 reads TGCGCCAGCAGCCAAGAATATGCGTCCCCCAGCGAGCAGTACTTC. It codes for CASSQEYASPSEQYF.

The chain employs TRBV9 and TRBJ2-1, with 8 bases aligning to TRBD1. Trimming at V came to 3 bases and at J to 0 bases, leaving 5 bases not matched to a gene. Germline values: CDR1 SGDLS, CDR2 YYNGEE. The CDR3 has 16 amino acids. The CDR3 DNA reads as TGTGCCAGCAGCGCCTATACAGGGGGCTCCTACAATGAGCAGTTCTTC. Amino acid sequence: CASSAYTGGSYNEQFF.

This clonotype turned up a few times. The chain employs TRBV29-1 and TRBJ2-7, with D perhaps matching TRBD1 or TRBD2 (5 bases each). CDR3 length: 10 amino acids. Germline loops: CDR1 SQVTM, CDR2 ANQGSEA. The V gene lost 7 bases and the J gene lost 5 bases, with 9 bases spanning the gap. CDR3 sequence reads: CSAVGDEQYF. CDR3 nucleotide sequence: TGCAGCGCGGTGGGGGACGAGCAGTACTTC.

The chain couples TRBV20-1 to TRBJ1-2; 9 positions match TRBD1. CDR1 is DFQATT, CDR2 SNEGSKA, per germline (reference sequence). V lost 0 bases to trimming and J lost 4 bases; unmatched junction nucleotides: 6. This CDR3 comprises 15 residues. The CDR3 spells CSARDLGQGIYGYTF. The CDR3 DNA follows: TGCAGTGCTAGAGATCTGGGACAGGGTATCTATGGCTACACCTTC.

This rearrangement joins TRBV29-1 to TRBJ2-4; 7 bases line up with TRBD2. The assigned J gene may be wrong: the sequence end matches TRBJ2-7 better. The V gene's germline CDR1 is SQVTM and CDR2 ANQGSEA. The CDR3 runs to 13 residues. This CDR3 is CSAIREVAYEQYF. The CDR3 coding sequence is TGCAGCGCCATCCGGGAGGTCGCCTACGAGCAGTACTTC.